The 22 T cell receptor beta chains given below trace back to one sample, sequenced in a study of identical twins. TCRdb re-called the 5' RACE reads with MiXCR, one entry per CDR3 protein. In the table there are 600,000 to 700,000 distinct CDR3 sequences, 20% to 25% of which are singletons. The data also belong to a second study, concerning T cells expressing NK-cell markers.

Sequencing input: PBMCs. All receptors derive from a woman under 30 in good health.

This chain uses TRBV20-1 with TRBJ2-5; tentatively, D is TRBD2 (5 bases). Germline-derived CDR1 and CDR2 are DFQATT and SNEGSKA (reference sequence). With 8 bases removed from V and 1 base from J, the gap between germline ends came to 17 bases. The CDR3 is made up of 14 amino acids. The chain's CDR3 is CSTKRAGSQETQYF. CDR3 nucleotides: TGCAGTACCAAACGGGCGGGCAGCCAAGAGACCCAGTACTTC.

The chain has TRBV30 and TRBJ2-7; 7 bases are shared with TRBD2. V dropped 1 base and J dropped 6; count of bases not matched to a gene: 3. CDR3 length: 12 residues. From germline, CDR1 is GTSNPN and CDR2 SVGIG (reference sequence). The CDR3 is CAWSGGRAEQYF. CDR3 nucleotides: TGTGCCTGGAGTGGGGGGAGGGCCGAGCAGTACTTC. Supplemented by reference TRBV30 and TRBJ2-7, the full variable domain reads SQTIHQWPATLVQPVGSPLSLECTVEGTSNPNLYWYRQAAGRGLQLLFYSVGIGQISSEVPQNLSASRPQDRQFILSSKKLLLSDSGFYLCAWSGGRAEQYFGPGTRLTVT.

This clonotype showed up just a few times. J is TRBJ1-2 and V is TRBV29-1; possibly TRBD1 for D (6 bases). The V gene's germline CDR1 is SQVTM and CDR2 ANQGSEA. This CDR3 is built from 12 residues. V lost 7 bases, J lost 4 bases, and 13 bases lay in between. CDR3 sequence reads: CSALDRSYGYTF. In DNA form, the CDR3 reads TGCAGCGCCCTGGACAGATCCTATGGCTACACCTTC.

This clonotype was counted between two and nine times. V gene TRBV29-1 combines with J gene TRBJ2-3; 7 positions match TRBD2. The CDR3 consists of 14 residues. The junction had 7 bases not matched to a gene; V was cut back by 2 bases and J by 5 bases. Germline CDR1 and CDR2: SQVTM and ANQGSEA. The CDR3 DNA reads TGCAGCGTTGAACGGCGGGAGAACCAAGATACGCAGTATTTT. This gives the protein CSVERRENQDTQYF.

Only a few counts were recorded for this clonotype. The V and J genes are TRBV20-1 and TRBJ2-3; D ambiguous. Deletions cut 4 bases from V and 4 bases from J, with 6 bases between. The CDR3 is made up of 11 amino acids. Germline assignment: CDR1 DFQATT and CDR2 SNEGSKA (reference sequence). The CDR3 sequence: CSAKFSDTQYF. The DNA of the CDR3 is TGCAGTGCTAAGTTCTCAGATACGCAGTATTTT.

The J gene is TRBJ2-7, the V gene TRBV18; 11 bases align to TRBD1. Trimming took 6 bases from V and 3 from J; bases not matched to a gene: 10. The CDR3 consists of 16 residues. The germline V gene encodes CDR1 KGHSH and CDR2 LQKENI. This CDR3 reads CASSPTRDRGIYEQYF. The DNA for the CDR3 is TGTGCCAGCTCTCCAACGAGGGACAGGGGGATCTACGAGCAGTACTTC. Complete variable domain (other parts from reference TRBV18 and TRBJ2-7): NAGVMQNPRHLVRRRGQEARLRCSPMKGHSHVYWYRQLPEEGLKFMVYLQKENIIDESGMPKERFSAEFPKEGPSILRIQQVVRGDSAAYFCASSPTRDRGIYEQYFGPGTRLTVT.

This clonotype was observed many times. This chain joins TRBV3-1 and TRBJ2-2; TRBD1 matches 10 bases. The CDR3 sequence is 15 residues long. With 6 bases clipped from V and 4 bases from J, the junction kept 5 bases outside the gene matches. Germline V gives CDR1 LGHDT, CDR2 YNNKEL (reference sequence). DNA for the CDR3: TGTGCCAGCAGGTCCCGGGACAGGGGCACCGGGGAGCTGTTTTTT. It specifies CASRSRDRGTGELFF.

This clonotype was picked up many times. This chain links TRBV29-1 with TRBJ2-1, with D possibly matching TRBD1 (6 bases). This CDR3 region has 11 residues. V dropped 7 bases and J dropped 2 bases, with 6 bases sitting between them. The germline gives CDR1 SQVTM, CDR2 ANQGSEA. CDR3 residues: CSGDTYNEQFF. CDR3 nucleotides: TGCAGCGGGGACACCTACAATGAGCAGTTCTTC.

This clonotype showed up just a few times. This chain uses TRBV30 with TRBJ2-1; weak D call: TRBD1 (5 bases). CDR1 and CDR2 (germline): GTSNPN, SVGIG (reference sequence). The length of the CDR3 is 16 residues. Trimming pared 5 bases from V and 9 bases from J, leaving 26 bases between. The CDR3 loop reads CAWGSQGFRMVVEQFF. In DNA, the CDR3 is TGTGCCTGGGGCTCTCAGGGATTTCGCATGGTAGTTGAGCAGTTCTTC.

The genes are TRBV5-1 and TRBJ2-2; TRBD1 agrees at 7 bases. V lost 4 bases to trimming and J lost 4 bases; unmatched junction nucleotides: 4. Germline V gene sequence: CDR1 SGHRS, CDR2 YFSETQ. CDR3 length: 14 amino acids. CDR3 region: CASSIGTATGELFF. The CDR3 region has the DNA TGCGCCAGCAGCATCGGGACAGCCACCGGGGAGCTGTTTTTT. Filled out from reference TRBV5-1 and TRBJ2-2, the complete variable domain reads KAGVTQTPRYLIKTRGQQVTLSCSPISGHRSVSWYQQTPGQGLQFLFEYFSETQRNKGNFPGRFSGRQFSNSRSEMNVSTLELGDSALYLCASSIGTATGELFFGEGSRLTVL.

The rearrangement uses TRBV20-1 and TRBJ2-7, with 7 positions matching TRBD2. The V segment lost 5 bases and the J segment 2 bases; nucleotides outside the gene matches: 12. Looked up from germline, CDR1 is DFQATT and CDR2 is SNEGSKA (reference sequence). The CDR3 sequence is 15 residues long. Here the CDR3 DNA reads TGCAGTGCTGCGGGAGAATCGAGTGCGCCCTACGAGCAGTACTTC. Its translation is CSAAGESSAPYEQYF.

The chain uses TRBV12-3 or TRBV12-4 and TRBJ2-2, with 8 bases matching TRBD2. The ends lost 4 bases at V and 6 bases at J; junction bases unmatched: 7. CDR3 size: 15 residues. The CDR3 region is CASSSGTRDPGELFF. CDR3 coding DNA: TGTGCCAGCAGTTCCGGGACTAGGGATCCCGGGGAGCTGTTTTTT.

The chain is built from TRBV7-9 and TRBJ1-1; tentative D call: TRBD1 (5 bases). Trimming took 5 bases from V and 3 from J, leaving 13 bases between them. CDR3 length: 14 residues. Germline CDR1 is SEHNR and CDR2 is FQNEAQ (reference sequence). This CDR3 reads CASSQGQGDTEAFF. CDR3 coding DNA: TGTGCCAGCAGCCAGGGTCAGGGTGACACTGAAGCTTTCTTT.

This clonotype was detected only a few times. V usage is TRBV6-5 and J usage is TRBJ1-5, with a possible D match to TRBD1 (5 bases). V gave up 4 bases and J gave up 6 bases, with 19 bases separating them. CDR3 length: 16 amino acids. Germline assignment: CDR1 MNHEY and CDR2 SVGAGI. The CDR3 loop is CASSSPAGAVGQPQHF. As DNA, the CDR3 is TGTGCCAGCAGTTCGCCGGCCGGGGCGGTGGGTCAGCCCCAGCATTTT.

This clonotype has only one observation. This rearrangement joins TRBV2 to TRBJ1-6; no definite D call. Trimming shortened V by 5 bases and J by 0 bases, and 11 bases separated the two germline ends. Germline V gene sequence: CDR1 SNHLY, CDR2 FYNNEI. CDR3 length: 16 amino acids. As DNA, the CDR3 is TGTGCCAGCAGTTACAATAGATACTCCTATAATTCACCCCTCCACTTT. Protein product: CASSYNRYSYNSPLHF.

This clonotype was seen repeatedly, ten times or more. The chain uses TRBV20-1 and TRBJ2-5, with D perhaps matching TRBD1 (6 bases). V was pared by 6 bases and J by 0 bases, with 8 bases between. The CDR3 covers 12 residues. From germline, CDR1 is DFQATT and CDR2 SNEGSKA (reference sequence). This chain's CDR3 is CSARTDQETQYF. In nucleotides, the CDR3 is TGCAGTGCCCGGACAGACCAAGAGACCCAGTACTTC.

This clonotype came up a few times. The V call is TRBV2, the J call TRBJ2-3, with TRBD2 matching 10 bases. This CDR3 has 15 amino acids. Germline values: CDR1 SNHLY, CDR2 FYNNEI. Trimming cost V 6 bases and J 5 bases; bases outside gene matches: 8. CDR3 sequence reads: CASRALAGAEDTQYF. In DNA form, the CDR3 reads TGTGCCAGCAGAGCCCTAGCGGGAGCTGAAGATACGCAGTATTTT.

There are many counts of this clonotype. The genes are TRBV20-1 and TRBJ2-7; perhaps TRBD2 as D (6 bases). CDR3 length equals 12 residues. The germline gives CDR1 DFQATT, CDR2 SNEGSKA (reference sequence). V lost 6 bases to trimming and J lost 7 bases, with 16 bases between them. CDR3 amino acids: CSALRGGREQYF. The CDR3 region has the DNA TGCAGTGCCCTCCGGGGAGGTCGGGAGCAGTACTTC.

This clonotype has only one observation. This sequence joins TRBV20-1 and TRBJ2-1; 11 bases agree with TRBD2. The CDR3 runs 16 residues. CDR1 DFQATT and CDR2 SNEGSKA come from the germline V gene (reference sequence). Trimming took 5 bases from V and 0 from J; bases not matched to a gene: 6. The DNA of the CDR3 is TGCAGTGCTGACGCTAGCGGGGGGAGCTCCTACAATGAGCAGTTCTTC. Residues: CSADASGGSSYNEQFF.

This clonotype was detected a few times. V usage is TRBV20-1 and J usage is TRBJ2-5; 8 bases align to TRBD2. The V gene's germline CDR1 is DFQATT and CDR2 SNEGSKA (reference sequence). Trimming took 6 bases from V and 1 from J; bases not matched to a gene: 7. This CDR3 spans 14 amino acids. The chain's CDR3 is CSAPRGGFQETQYF. CDR3 DNA: TGCAGTGCCCCTCGGGGGGGGTTCCAAGAGACCCAGTACTTC.

This clonotype was seen just once. This chain uses TRBV7-2 with TRBJ2-1; TRBD2 might be the D (5 bases). The CDR3 totals 14 residues. From germline, CDR1 is SGHTA and CDR2 FQGNSA. V shed 7 bases and J shed 4 bases, with 14 bases lying between them. The CDR3 coding sequence is TGTGCCAGCACCGCCATCGGAGGTTACAATGAGCAGTTCTTC. Amino acid sequence: CASTAIGGYNEQFF.

This clonotype came up a few times. The chain couples TRBV20-1 to TRBJ2-7, with TRBD1 as a possible D gene (6 bases). Trimming shortened V by 3 bases and J by 1 base, and 16 bases separated the two germline ends. This CDR3 is built from 15 residues. CDR1 is DFQATT, CDR2 SNEGSKA, per germline (reference sequence). CDR3: CSASGSGQFSYEQYF. The CDR3 region has the DNA TGCAGTGCTAGTGGGTCCGGACAGTTTTCCTACGAGCAGTACTTC.